This T cell receptor (beta chain) was sequenced in a study of response to subunit inactivated influenza vaccine. Losses at the gene ends were 10 bases for V and 0 bases for J; bases not matched to a gene: 8. The CDR3 is made up of 15 amino acids. CDR1 is ENHRY and CDR2 is SYGVKD in the germline V gene. TCRdb analysed the RT-PCR reads with MiXCR anew, one entry per CDR3 protein. The profile shows 500,000 to 600,000 distinct CDR3 sequences, around 13% of them singletons. This clonotype was detected ten times or more. Its antigen is undetermined. Study results and caveats: The study's authors posited that every seasonal influenza vaccination enlists few new T cells.

Source: PBMCs from blood, taken 11 to 12 days after vaccination. This clonotype originated in a man between 45 and 60 years old who received an inactivated influenza vaccine. The chain employs TRBV10-3 and TRBJ2-3; 9 bases are a match to TRBD2. This CDR3 is CATDSGRASTDTQYF. The CDR3 DNA follows: TGTGCCACCGATAGCGGGAGAGCTAGCACAGATACGCAGTATTTT.